The rows below give T cell receptor beta chains drawn from one sample of a study of T cell responses to AZD1222 COVID-19 vaccine. Profiled with immunoSEQ multiplex PCR; TCRdb holds only in-frame clones, not every one. The table has 150,000 to 200,000 clones, around 90% seen once. Sequences were derived from peripheral blood, sampled on day 0 of AZD1222 vaccination. Every receptor here comes from an adult in good health. CDR3s include the opening cysteine and the closing phenylalanine or tryptophan. D genes are given only for firm matches. Only part of the rows carry a size: once, few, many, or a class if the clone is expanded.

TRBJ1-4,.,.,TRBV23-1,CASSPGQVANEKLFF,TGCGCCAGCAGTCCCGGGCAGGTAGCTAATGAAAAACTGTTTTTT
TRBJ2-1,.,TRBD1,TRBV12-5,CASAGTGGLASGNEQFF,TGTGCTAGCGCCGGGACAGGGGGGCTAGCGTCGGGCAATGAGCAGTTCTTC
TRBJ1-1,.,.,TRBV28,CASSLRGPGAFF,TGTGCCAGCAGTCTCCGCGGTCCGGGAGCTTTCTTT
TRBJ2-6,.,TRBD1,TRBV5-4,CASSLGQGATGANVLTF,TGTGCCAGCAGCTTGGGACAGGGGGCGACAGGGGCCAACGTCCTGACTTTC
TRBJ2-1,.,TRBD2,TRBV3-1/TRBV3-2,CASSHRLAGFNEQFF,TGTGCCAGCAGCCACCGCCTAGCGGGCTTCAATGAGCAGTTCTTC
TRBJ1-2,once,.,TRBV12-3/TRBV12-4,CASSLTVGGYTF,TGTGCCAGCAGTTTGACAGTTGGAGGCTACACCTTC
TRBJ1-1,.,.,TRBV28,CASRGPQGPEAFF,TGTGCCAGCAGGGGGCCCCAGGGCCCTGAAGCTTTCTTT
TRBJ2-5,.,.,TRBV3-1/TRBV3-2,CASRSQGRETQYF,TGTGCCAGCAGATCTCAGGGTAGAGAGACCCAGTACTTC
TRBJ2-1,.,.,TRBV30,CAWSPRGRGFGNEQFF,TGTGCCTGGAGTCCCAGGGGGCGGGGGTTCGGGAATGAGCAGTTCTTC
TRBJ1-5,.,TRBD1,TRBV6-1,CASSGRDRSSGNQPQHF,TGTGCCAGCAGTGGCCGGGACAGGTCGAGTGGCAATCAGCCCCAGCATTTT
TRBJ1-1,.,.,TRBV19,CASRGQGGNTEAFF,TGTGCCAGTAGGGGACAAGGGGGGAACACTGAAGCTTTCTTT
TRBJ2-6,.,.,TRBV13,CASSLRKRVSSGANVLTF,TGTGCCAGCAGCTTAAGAAAGCGGGTGAGCTCTGGGGCCAACGTCCTGACTTTC
TRBJ2-1,.,TRBD2,TRBV15,CATSRVAGVSNEQFF,TGTGCCACCAGCAGAGTAGCGGGGGTCTCCAATGAGCAGTTCTTC
TRBJ1-3,.,TRBD1,TRBV5-4,CASSAETGGFSGNTIYF,TGTGCCAGCAGCGCAGAGACAGGGGGTTTCTCTGGAAACACCATATATTTT
TRBJ2-7,many,TRBD1,TRBV6-5,CASSYSSTGSLLYF,TGTGCCAGCAGTTACTCGTCGACAGGGAGTCTTTTGTACTTC
TRBJ1-6,.,.,TRBV15,CATSRDRERGTPLHF,TGTGCCACCAGCAGAGATCGAGAGCGCGGGACACCCCTCCACTTT
TRBJ1-1,.,TRBD1,TRBV11-2,CASSYRTGANTEAFF,TGTGCCAGCAGCTACCGGACAGGGGCGAACACTGAAGCTTTCTTT